The 32 T cell receptor beta chains below were found in one sample sequenced in a study of yellow fever vaccine responses in identical twins. TCRdb independently ran MiXCR on the RT-PCR reads; one entry per CDR3 protein. The table has more than 15,000 distinct CDR3 sequences, 65% to 85% seen once. The input for sequencing was T cells from blood (PBMCs), unsorted or a sorted subset (not recorded which), taken before or after yellow fever vaccination (not recorded which). The receptors were sampled from a woman aged 18 to 35 who received the yellow fever vaccine.

CDR3 sequence reads: CASSVSDTQYF. Here the CDR3 DNA reads TGTGCCAGCAGTGTTTCCGATACGCAGTATTTT. V is TRBV2 and J is TRBJ2-3; D is uncertain. Trimming removed 4 bases from V and 6 bases from J, with 5 bases in between. There are 11 residues in the CDR3. Per germline, CDR1 SNHLY and CDR2 FYNNEI.

The count of this clonotype is one. The V gene is TRBV5-1, the J gene TRBJ2-2; 8 nucleotides line up with TRBD1. The ends lost 4 bases at V and 4 bases at J; junction bases unmatched: 3. Germline lookup yields CDR1 SGHRS and CDR2 YFSETQ. The CDR3 is made up of 14 amino acids. CDR3 nucleotide sequence: TGCGCCAGCAGCCTAGGACAGGGCACCGGGGAGCTGTTTTTT. This codes for CASSLGQGTGELFF.

The chain employs TRBV4-1 and TRBJ2-7, with 13 bases lining up with TRBD2. This CDR3 is built from 15 residues. Germline assignment: CDR1 MGHRA and CDR2 YSYEKL. The trim removed 2 bases at V and 6 bases at J, leaving 4 bases unmatched. CDR3 sequence: CASSQTSGRVVEQYF. The CDR3 region has the DNA TGCGCCAGCAGCCAAACTAGCGGGAGGGTTGTCGAGCAGTACTTC.

The chain recombines TRBV28 with TRBJ2-3, with 13 bases matching TRBD2. The CDR3 is 15 amino acids. The V gene's germline CDR1 is MDHEN and CDR2 SYDVKM. The junction had 4 bases not matched to a gene; V was cut back by 5 bases and J by 5 bases. The CDR3 region has the DNA TGTGCCAGCAGTGCAACTAGCGGGAGGGGAGATACGCAGTATTTT. It translates to CASSATSGRGDTQYF.

This clonotype was seen only a few times. The genes are TRBV12-3 or TRBV12-4 and TRBJ2-1; D may be TRBD2 (7 bases). The CDR3 totals 16 residues. Trimming removed 3 bases at V and 8 bases at J, with 20 bases between. CDR3 sequence reads: CASSFRWGGAGDEQFF. DNA of the CDR3: TGTGCCAGCAGTTTTCGTTGGGGGGGGGCCGGGGATGAGCAGTTCTTC.

In nucleotides, the CDR3 is TGTGCCAGCAGCTCGCAAGAGACCCAGTACTTC. Translating gives CASSSQETQYF. This rearrangement joins TRBV7-2 to TRBJ2-5; D remains ambiguous. V was pared by 4 bases and J by 2 bases, with 2 bases between. Germline CDR1 SGHTA, CDR2 FQGNSA. The CDR3 loop spans 11 amino acids.

In the case of this clonotype: Mismatch with germline at one junction end may stem from a read error. The rearrangement joins TRBV5-6 to TRBJ2-7; 10 nucleotides match TRBD1. There are 14 residues in the CDR3. Germline CDR1 reads SGHDT; CDR2 reads YYEEEE. Here the CDR3 DNA reads TGTGCCAGCAGCTTGGGTTCTGGGGACAGGGGACAGGACTTC. Translated: CASSLGSGDRGQDF.

The chain uses TRBV20-1 and TRBJ1-1, with D unresolved. CDR3 length: 15 amino acids. Per germline, CDR1 DFQATT and CDR2 SNEGSKA (reference sequence). V was shortened by 0 bases and J by 2 bases, with 13 bases between the two germline ends. DNA for the CDR3: TGCAGTGCTAGAGAGTTCGTGGTTACAAACACTGAAGCTTTCTTT. Its translation: CSAREFVVTNTEAFF.

Only one count was recorded for this clonotype. V usage is TRBV5-6 and J usage is TRBJ1-2; no firm D call. V was cut by 0 bases and J by 0 bases, with 12 bases left in between. Germline lookup yields CDR1 SGHDT and CDR2 YYEEEE. The CDR3 covers 16 residues. The DNA of the CDR3 is TGTGCCAGCAGCTTGGGAAGGAAAGTTCCTAACTATGGCTACACCTTC. Translating gives CASSLGRKVPNYGYTF.

J is TRBJ2-7 and V is TRBV9, with 7 bases aligning to TRBD2. The CDR3 is 15 residues long. V shed 5 bases and J 4 bases; nucleotides not matched to a gene: 12. CDR1 and CDR2 (germline): SGDLS, YYNGEE. CDR3 bases: TGTGCCAGCAGTCCCTTTTGGGAGGGTCGGTACGAGCAGTACTTC. Its translation: CASSPFWEGRYEQYF.

The chain uses TRBV29-1 and TRBJ1-1; D not certain. There are 11 residues in the CDR3. Trimming shortened V by 6 bases and J by 1 base, and 6 bases separated the two germline ends. Germline V lookup: CDR1 SQVTM, CDR2 ANQGSEA. The CDR3 DNA reads TGCAGCGTCCAGCAGAACACTGAAGCTTTCTTT. Translation: CSVQQNTEAFF. Combining the CDR3 with reference TRBV29-1 and TRBJ1-1 gives the whole variable domain SAVISQKPSRDICQRGTSLTIQCQVDSQVTMMFWYRQQPGQSLTLIATANQGSEATYESGFVIDKFPISRPNLTFSTLTVSNMSPEDSSIYLCSVQQNTEAFFGQGTRLTVV.

The V gene is TRBV11-2, the J gene TRBJ1-1; D gene ambiguous. The V and J ends lost 5 bases and 3 bases respectively, with 10 bases between them. Germline assignment: CDR1 SGHAT and CDR2 FQNNGV. The CDR3 is 13 amino acids. The CDR3 loop reads CASSLLGHTEAFF. The CDR3, as DNA: TGTGCCAGCAGCCTCCTTGGCCACACTGAAGCTTTCTTT.

The CDR3: CASSPEGGSPLHF. The CDR3 nucleotides read TGTGCCAGCAGCCCAGAAGGGGGTTCACCCCTCCACTTT. V gene TRBV5-4 combines with J gene TRBJ1-6; a possible D gene is TRBD1 (6 bases). Germline lookup yields CDR1 SGHNT and CDR2 YYREEE (reference sequence). The CDR3 extends over 13 amino acids. V lost 4 bases to trimming and J lost 9 bases, with 11 bases between them.

V is TRBV11-2 and J is TRBJ2-5, with TRBD2 matching 8 bases. Germline CDR1 and CDR2: SGHAT and FQNNGV. V lost 0 bases and J lost 5; bases outside the gene matches: 11. CDR3 length equals 17 residues. The CDR3 bases are TGTGCCAGCAGCTTAGAATTGCGGGGGGCTAGGGAGGAGACCCAGTACTTC. Translated: CASSLELRGAREETQYF. Together with reference TRBV11-2 and TRBJ2-5, the CDR3 gives the full variable domain: EAGVAQSPRYKIIEKRQSVAFWCNPISGHATLYWYQQILGQGPKLLIQFQNNGVVDDSQLPKDRFSAERLKGVDSTLKIQPAKLEDSAVYLCASSLELRGAREETQYFGPGTRLLVL.

V is TRBV20-1 and J is TRBJ2-1; no clear D gene. The CDR3 is 16 residues long. Trimming took 0 bases from V and 0 from J, leaving 12 bases between them. Germline loops: CDR1 DFQATT, CDR2 SNEGSKA (reference sequence). This CDR3 is CSARDLGPTSYNEQFF. Written as DNA, the CDR3 is TGCAGTGCTAGAGATCTCGGGCCTACCTCCTACAATGAGCAGTTCTTC.

This chain joins TRBV5-1 and TRBJ1-4; D is undetermined. The V and J ends lost 4 bases and 0 bases respectively, with 4 bases between them. Germline V gene lookup returns CDR1 SGHRS and CDR2 YFSETQ. This CDR3 spans 13 amino acids. For the CDR3, the DNA is TGCGCCAGCAGCAAATCAACTAATGAAAAACTGTTTTTT. Translation: CASSKSTNEKLFF. Full variable domain (missing parts from reference TRBV5-1 and TRBJ1-4): KAGVTQTPRYLIKTRGQQVTLSCSPISGHRSVSWYQQTPGQGLQFLFEYFSETQRNKGNFPGRFSGRQFSNSRSEMNVSTLELGDSALYLCASSKSTNEKLFFGSGTQLSVL.

This chain connects TRBV4-1 to TRBJ1-2; D uncertain. CDR1 is MGHRA, CDR2 YSYEKL, per germline. With 4 bases removed from V and 4 bases from J, the gap between germline ends came to 16 bases. This CDR3 has 15 amino acids. In nucleotides, the CDR3 is TGCGCCAGCAGCCGCGTATATAGGAACGGCTATGGCTACACCTTC. Protein sequence: CASSRVYRNGYGYTF.

The chain combines TRBV7-6 with TRBJ2-1; 7 bases are shared with TRBD1. J was trimmed by 6 bases and V by 4 bases; bases with no gene match: 9. Germline V lookup: CDR1 SGHVS, CDR2 FNYEAQ. CDR3 length: 15 amino acids. The CDR3 here is CASSSPEGATNEQFF. The DNA of the CDR3 is TGTGCCAGCAGCTCCCCTGAGGGGGCAACCAATGAGCAGTTCTTC.

The chain recombines TRBV20-1 with TRBJ2-3; 14 nucleotides agree with TRBD2. Trimming removed 0 bases from V and 3 bases from J; junction bases left unmatched: 11. Germline-derived CDR1 and CDR2 are DFQATT and SNEGSKA (reference sequence). The CDR3 is made up of 19 amino acids. CDR3 coding DNA: TGCAGTGCTAGAGATCTCGCCGGACTAGCGGGAGGTATAACAGATACGCAGTATTTT. Protein product: CSARDLAGLAGGITDTQYF.

This clonotype was found a few times. V is TRBV7-3 and J is TRBJ2-1, with a weak D call TRBD1 (5 bases). The ends were cut back, 5 bases at V and 4 bases at J, with 12 bases in the middle. CDR1 is SGHTA and CDR2 is FQGTGA in the germline V gene. The CDR3 is 14 amino acids. The CDR3 coding sequence is TGTGCCAGCAGCCCCATGGACATTTACAATGAGCAGTTCTTC. Its translation: CASSPMDIYNEQFF.

This chain joins TRBV13 and TRBJ1-1; D not certain. The CDR3 spans 11 residues. From germline, CDR1 is PRHDT and CDR2 FYEKMQ (reference sequence). V lost 3 bases to trimming and J lost 9 bases, with 8 bases between them. DNA of the CDR3: TGTGCCAGCAGCTTCCGGGATAAAGCTTTCTTT. This codes for CASSFRDKAFF.

CDR3 protein: CASSIPLGEQYF. CDR3 DNA sequence: TGTGCCAGCAGCATACCTCTTGGTGAGCAGTACTTC. The chain links TRBV12-3 or TRBV12-4 to TRBJ2-7; D is uncertain. Trimming removed 6 bases at V and 7 bases at J, with 13 bases between. The CDR3 consists of 12 residues.

A word on this clonotype: The junction differs from germline at one of its ends, possibly a read error. V gene TRBV18 combines with J gene TRBJ1-5; D unresolved. This CDR3 region has 14 residues. Germline values: CDR1 KGHSH, CDR2 LQKENI. Written as DNA, the CDR3 is TGTGCCAGCTCACCCGTGAGGAGCAATCAGCCTCAGCATTTT. Encoded protein: CASSPVRSNQPQHF.

This sequence joins TRBV6-1 and TRBJ2-1; D gene uncertain. The CDR3 has 16 amino acids. V shed 0 bases and J shed 1 base, with 10 bases lying between them. The V gene's germline CDR1 is MNHNS and CDR2 SASEGT. CDR3 nucleotide sequence: TGTGCCAGCAGTGAAGCTGGGTTCGTATCCTACAATGAGCAGTTCTTC. The encoded protein is CASSEAGFVSYNEQFF.

V gene TRBV2 combines with J gene TRBJ2-4; no firm D call. V lost 0 bases, J lost 3 bases, and 6 bases lay in between. This CDR3 has 14 residues. CDR1 SNHLY and CDR2 FYNNEI come from the germline V gene. DNA for the CDR3: TGTGCCAGCAGTGAAGCGCAAGGCAAAAACATTCAGTACTTC. It specifies CASSEAQGKNIQYF. Full variable domain (remainder filled in from reference TRBV2 and TRBJ2-4): EPEVTQTPSHQVTQMGQEVILRCVPISNHLYFYWYRQILGQKVEFLVSFYNNEISEKSEIFDDQFSVERPDGSNFTLKIRSTKLEDSAMYFCASSEAQGKNIQYFGAGTRLSVL.

The CDR3 DNA sequence: TGTGCCAGCAGCGCGACAGGGGGTTCACCCCTCCACTTT. It specifies CASSATGGSPLHF. This chain connects TRBV5-6 to TRBJ1-6, with 9 bases identical to TRBD1. Germline CDR1 is SGHDT and CDR2 is YYEEEE. The CDR3 contains 13 residues. With 4 bases clipped from V and 9 bases from J, the junction kept 2 bases outside the gene matches.

V is TRBV10-3 and J is TRBJ1-1, with no clear D. The CDR3 has 16 amino acids. Deletions cut 0 bases from V and 0 bases from J, with 11 bases between. Germline CDR1 and CDR2: ENHRY and SYGVKD. CDR3 protein: CAISESQKFMNTEAFF. The CDR3 DNA sequence: TGTGCCATCAGTGAGTCACAGAAATTCATGAACACTGAAGCTTTCTTT.

This clonotype was seen once. The V call is TRBV10-1, the J call TRBJ1-1; D perhaps matches TRBD1 (5 bases). Per germline, CDR1 WNHNN and CDR2 SYGVQD (reference sequence). CDR3 length equals 14 residues. The V gene lost 2 bases and the J gene lost 0 bases, with 7 bases spanning the gap. CDR3 DNA: TGCGCCAGCAGTGAGGGGGGAATGAACACTGAAGCTTTCTTT. Translated, it gives CASSEGGMNTEAFF.

The chain recombines TRBV4-2 with TRBJ2-1, with 9 bases aligning to TRBD2. The CDR3 is 16 amino acids. Per germline, CDR1 LGHNA and CDR2 YNFKEQ. V trimming: 4 bases; J trimming: 2 bases; junction bases outside the gene matches: 6. CDR3 region: CASSPSAGGAYNEQFF. As DNA, the CDR3 is TGTGCCAGCAGCCCCTCAGCGGGAGGCGCCTACAATGAGCAGTTCTTC.

In this sample, this clonotype turned up once. V usage is TRBV29-1 and J usage is TRBJ2-1; 14 bases are shared with TRBD2. J gave up 5 bases and V 7 bases, and 7 bases lay outside the gene matches. The germline CDR1 and CDR2 sequences are SQVTM and ANQGSEA. The CDR3 covers 15 residues. The CDR3: CSAGLAGGLDNEQFF. CDR3 DNA: TGCAGCGCAGGACTAGCGGGAGGACTTGACAATGAGCAGTTCTTC.

The CDR3 DNA reads as TGTGCCAGCAGTCCAAGGACGGACCTGGAGACCCAGTACTTC. It specifies CASSPRTDLETQYF. The chain is built from TRBV12-3 or TRBV12-4 and TRBJ2-5, with D unclear. Trimming took off 5 bases at V and 5 bases at J, with 15 bases between the two ends. CDR3 length: 14 amino acids.

The rearrangement links TRBV4-1 to TRBJ2-7; TRBD1 might be the D (5 bases). The germline V and J ends were trimmed by 1 base and 2 bases, with 9 bases remaining between them. The CDR3 runs 14 residues. Per the germline V gene, CDR1 is MGHRA and CDR2 is YSYEKL. CDR3 sequence reads: CASSQVKGTYEQYF. CDR3 DNA sequence: TGCGCCAGCAGCCAAGTGAAGGGGACCTACGAGCAGTACTTC.